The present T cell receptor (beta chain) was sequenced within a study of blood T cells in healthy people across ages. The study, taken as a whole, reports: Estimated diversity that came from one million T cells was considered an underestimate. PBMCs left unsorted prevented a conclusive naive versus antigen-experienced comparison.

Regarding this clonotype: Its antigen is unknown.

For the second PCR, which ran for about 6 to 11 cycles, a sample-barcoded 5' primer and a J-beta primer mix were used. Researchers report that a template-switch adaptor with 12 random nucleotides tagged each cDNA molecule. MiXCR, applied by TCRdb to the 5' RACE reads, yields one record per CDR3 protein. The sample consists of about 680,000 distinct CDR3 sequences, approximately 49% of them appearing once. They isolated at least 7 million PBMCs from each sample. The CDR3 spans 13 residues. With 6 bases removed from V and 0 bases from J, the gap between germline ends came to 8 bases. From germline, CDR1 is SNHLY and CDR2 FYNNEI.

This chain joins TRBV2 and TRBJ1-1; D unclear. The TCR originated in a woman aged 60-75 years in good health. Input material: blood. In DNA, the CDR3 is TGTGCCAGCAGGCGGGGTTTGAACACTGAAGCTTTCTTT. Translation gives CASRRGLNTEAFF.